A single sample gave rise to the 27 T cell receptor beta chains below, sequenced in a study of human CD8 memory T cell subsets. By UMI-labeled 5' RACE, the TCR beta libraries were made. TCRdb re-analyzed the 5' RACE reads; it lists each CDR3 protein once, without DNA. The sample totals thousands of distinct CDR3 sequences. Sequenced input: CD8+ effector memory T cells (TEM) sorted from PBMCs. Subset denoted: effector memory CD8 T cells, CCR7- CD45RO+ CD95+. These receptors all come from a human donor in good health.

This sequence joins TRBV19 and TRBJ1-1; TCRdb picks TRBD1, but there is no DNA to check that call. Germline loops: CDR1 LNHDA, CDR2 SQIVND (reference sequence). The length of the CDR3 is 15 residues. Here the CDR3 reads CASSIFPGTAPEAFF.

CDR3 loop: CASMRDRGVTGELFF. This chain links TRBV21-1 with TRBJ2-2; TCRdb proposes TRBD1, but this gene call is untestable without DNA. TRBV21-1 is termed a pseudogene. This CDR3 has 15 amino acids.

This rearrangement joins TRBV14 to TRBJ2-7. Germline CDR1 and CDR2: SGHDN and FVKESK. The CDR3 consists of 15 residues. The CDR3 protein is CASSQDYGTSYEQYF.

Judged by frequency, this clonotype is medium-sized. The rearrangement joins TRBV5-1 to TRBJ1-1; TCRdb calls TRBD1, which cannot be checked without DNA. From germline, CDR1 is SGHRS and CDR2 YFSETQ. The CDR3 is made up of 17 amino acids. CDR3 sequence: CASSPGVGGPLNTEAFF.

The chain carries TRBV6-2 or TRBV6-3 and TRBJ1-1. The CDR3 extends over 13 amino acids. Germline V gene data show CDR1 as MNHEY and CDR2 as SVGEGT. CDR3 sequence: CASSYYLNTEAFF.

V gene TRBV12-3 or TRBV12-4 combines with J gene TRBJ2-2. The CDR3 runs to 15 residues. The CDR3 spells CASSFTFMNTGELFF.

According to its frequency, this clonotype is medium-sized. CDR3: CSADGPRGEQYF. The J gene is TRBJ2-7, the V gene TRBV20-1; checking the TCRdb D call of TRBD2 is not possible without DNA. CDR1 and CDR2 from the germline V gene are DFQATT and SNEGSKA (reference sequence). This CDR3 region has 12 residues.

The chain employs TRBV4-2 and TRBJ2-7; the D gene TCRdb calls, TRBD1, cannot be checked with no DNA. Germline CDR1 reads LGHNA; CDR2 reads YNFKEQ. The CDR3 runs 14 residues. CDR3 protein: CASSRGQGMAEQYF.

This clonotype is identified as large (0.1 to 1%) from frequency. This CDR3 reads CATSDLSTDQETQYF. The chain couples TRBV24-1 to TRBJ2-5. Germline V gives CDR1 KGHDR, CDR2 SFDVKD. This CDR3 region has 15 residues.

V is TRBV4-2 and J is TRBJ2-3; as DNA is missing, the TRBD2 call by TCRdb cannot be tested. This CDR3 has 12 amino acids. Germline V CDR1 and CDR2: LGHNA, YNFKEQ. This CDR3 is CASSQGLYTQYF.

V gene TRBV12-3 or TRBV12-4 combines with J gene TRBJ2-7; TCRdb lists TRBD1, though no DNA is available to test this call. The length of the CDR3 is 16 residues. This CDR3 is CASSSLQAGGLDEQYF.

The chain combines TRBV6-5 with TRBJ2-5; TCRdb's D gene call, TRBD1, goes unchecked for lack of DNA. This CDR3 region has 15 residues. Per the germline V gene, CDR1 is MNHEY and CDR2 is SVGAGI. The CDR3 sequence is CASSPRWGYQETQYF.

The rearrangement joins TRBV3-1 to TRBJ2-5; the TRBD1 assignment by TCRdb is unverifiable without DNA. This CDR3 comprises 17 residues. The germline CDR1 and CDR2 sequences are LGHDT and YNNKEL (reference sequence). The chain's CDR3 is CASSPRVSEQGLETQYF.

J is TRBJ2-7 and V is TRBV10-3. Germline CDR1 is ENHRY and CDR2 is SYGVKD. There are 14 residues in the CDR3. The CDR3 loop is CAIRDYLDSYEQYF.

This clonotype is called medium-sized based on its frequency. The rearrangement links TRBV25-1 to TRBJ1-3. Germline V CDR1 and CDR2: MGHDK, SYGVNS. CDR3 size: 17 residues. CDR3 sequence: CASSDGGGTDSGNTIYF.

The CDR3: CSVTDRENQPQHF. The rearrangement uses TRBV20-1 and TRBJ1-5; TCRdb returns TRBD1, unconfirmable since there is no DNA. CDR3 size: 13 residues. Germline V gene lookup returns CDR1 DFQATT and CDR2 SNEGSKA (reference sequence).

CDR3 loop: CSATGLAGYNEQFF. The V and J genes are TRBV20-1 and TRBJ2-1; lacking DNA, the TRBD2 call made by TCRdb goes unchecked. The germline V gene encodes CDR1 DFQATT and CDR2 SNEGSKA (reference sequence). The CDR3 sequence is 14 residues long.

This chain uses TRBV4-2 with TRBJ2-1; absent DNA, TCRdb's TRBD1 call cannot be checked. The CDR3 runs to 16 residues. Germline V gene data show CDR1 as LGHNA and CDR2 as YNFKEQ. CDR3 loop: CASSQDMDAPRTEQFF.

The chain recombines TRBV25-1 with TRBJ2-1; TCRdb selects TRBD2, and the lack of DNA leaves this call unchecked. The length of the CDR3 is 16 residues. Germline V gene sequence: CDR1 MGHDK, CDR2 SYGVNS. The CDR3 sequence: CASSDTGTSGDNEQFF.

The gene calls are TRBV7-2 and TRBJ1-6. The CDR3 runs 16 residues. Germline V lookup: CDR1 SGHTA, CDR2 FQGNSA. This CDR3 reads CASSSYRVSYNSPLHF.

V is TRBV20-1 and J is TRBJ2-7; the TRBD2 assignment by TCRdb is unverifiable without DNA. The germline gives CDR1 DFQATT, CDR2 SNEGSKA (reference sequence). This CDR3 comprises 14 residues. CDR3 loop: CSARQPGLEYEQYF.

The V call is TRBV9, the J call TRBJ1-1. Germline V gene lookup returns CDR1 SGDLS and CDR2 YYNGEE. This CDR3 region has 14 residues. The CDR3 loop reads CASSVGWGNTEAFF.

The chain links TRBV25-1 to TRBJ2-1; there is no DNA to check the TCRdb D call of TRBD2. Germline CDR1 is MGHDK and CDR2 is SYGVNS. The CDR3 consists of 15 residues. The CDR3 region is CASSSDSGSGNEQFF. The complete variable domain, with remaining parts taken from reference TRBV25-1 and TRBJ2-1, reads EADIYQTPRYLVIGTGKKITLECSQTMGHDKMYWYQQDPGMELHLIHYSYGVNSTEKGDLSSESTVSRIRTEHFPLTLESARPSHTSQYLCASSSDSGSGNEQFFGPGTRLTVL.

Frequency places this clonotype as medium-sized. The V gene is TRBV20-1, the J gene TRBJ2-7; the D call from TCRdb, TRBD2, cannot be confirmed without DNA. CDR3 size: 14 residues. The germline gives CDR1 DFQATT, CDR2 SNEGSKA (reference sequence). CDR3 loop: CSAGTSESSYEQYF.

The V and J genes are TRBV6-2 or TRBV6-3 and TRBJ2-6. Per germline, CDR1 MNHEY and CDR2 SVGEGT. The CDR3 contains 15 residues. CDR3 loop: CASSSSFSGANVLTF.

The V gene is TRBV6-2 or TRBV6-3, the J gene TRBJ1-5; as DNA is missing, the TRBD1 call by TCRdb cannot be tested. Germline loops: CDR1 MNHEY, CDR2 SVGEGT. The CDR3 is 17 amino acids. The CDR3 region is CASKGAGERRTDQPQHF.

The rearrangement uses TRBV6-5 and TRBJ1-5. Germline values: CDR1 MNHEY, CDR2 SVGAGI. The CDR3 runs 15 residues. The CDR3 sequence is CASSNRVESNQPQHF.